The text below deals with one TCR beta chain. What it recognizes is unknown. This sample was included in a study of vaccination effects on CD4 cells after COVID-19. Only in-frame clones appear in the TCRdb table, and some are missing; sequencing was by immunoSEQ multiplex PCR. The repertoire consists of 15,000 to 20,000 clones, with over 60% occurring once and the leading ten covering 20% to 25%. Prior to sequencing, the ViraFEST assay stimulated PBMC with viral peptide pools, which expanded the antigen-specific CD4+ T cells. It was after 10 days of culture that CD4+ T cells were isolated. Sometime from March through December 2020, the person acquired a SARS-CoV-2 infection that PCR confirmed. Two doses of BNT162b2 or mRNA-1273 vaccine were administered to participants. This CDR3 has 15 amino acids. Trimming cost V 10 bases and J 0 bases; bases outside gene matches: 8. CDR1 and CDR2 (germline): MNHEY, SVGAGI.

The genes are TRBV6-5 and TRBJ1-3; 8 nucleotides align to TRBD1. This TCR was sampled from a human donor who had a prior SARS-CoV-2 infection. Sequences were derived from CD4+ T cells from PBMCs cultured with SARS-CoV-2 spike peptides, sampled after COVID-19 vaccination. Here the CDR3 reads CATSGGRSSGNTIYF. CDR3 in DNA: TGTGCCACCTCAGGGGGCAGGAGCTCTGGAAACACCATATATTTT.